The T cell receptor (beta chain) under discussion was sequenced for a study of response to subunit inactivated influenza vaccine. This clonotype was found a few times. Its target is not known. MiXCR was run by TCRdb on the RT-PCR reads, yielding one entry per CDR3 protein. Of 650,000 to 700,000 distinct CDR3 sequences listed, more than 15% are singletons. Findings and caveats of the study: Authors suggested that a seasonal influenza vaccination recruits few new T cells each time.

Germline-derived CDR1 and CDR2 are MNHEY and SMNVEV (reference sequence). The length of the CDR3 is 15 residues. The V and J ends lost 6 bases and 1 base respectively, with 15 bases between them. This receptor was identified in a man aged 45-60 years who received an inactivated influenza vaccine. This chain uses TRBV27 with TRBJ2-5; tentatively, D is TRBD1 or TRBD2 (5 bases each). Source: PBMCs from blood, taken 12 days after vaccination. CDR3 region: CASRARGFSQETQYF. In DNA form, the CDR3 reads TGTGCCAGCAGGGCCCGGGGCTTCTCCCAAGAGACCCAGTACTTC.